The 7 T cell receptor beta chains below were found in one sample sequenced in a study of blood T cell repertoires in COVID-19. Here immunoSEQ multiplex PCR was the method, and the copy in TCRdb shows in-frame clones only, minus some. The sample includes approximately 180,000 clones, approximately 85% of them seen just once. Sequenced: peripheral blood. The receptors derive from a man in his sixties with acute or convalescent COVID-19.

The rearrangement uses TRBV3-1 (or the pseudogene TRBV3-2) and TRBJ2-1, with 12 bases lining up with TRBD2. The CDR3 is 17 amino acids. The V gene end was trimmed by 4 bases and the J gene end by 0 bases; junction bases not matched to a gene: 4. Germline CDR1 reads LGHDT; CDR2 reads YNNKEL (reference sequence). CDR3 nucleotides: TGTGCCAGCAGCCCTAGACTAGCGGGGGTCTCCTACAATGAGCAGTTCTTC. Its protein is CASSPRLAGVSYNEQFF.

This clone was seen once. The chain employs TRBV7-3 and TRBJ2-2; 16 bases are a match to TRBD2. CDR1 SGHTA and CDR2 FQGTGA come from the germline V gene. The J segment lost 6 bases and the V segment lost 3 bases, leaving 4 bases of the junction unmatched. CDR3 length: 17 residues. This CDR3 is CASSLGLAGGPPGELFF. In DNA form, the CDR3 reads TGTGCCAGCAGCTTGGGACTAGCGGGAGGGCCACCCGGGGAGCTGTTTTTT.

This sequence joins TRBV6-5 and TRBJ1-5; no clear D. Germline CDR1 reads MNHEY; CDR2 reads SVGAGI. The V end was cut by 7 bases, the J end by 4 bases, with 8 bases between. CDR3 size: 12 residues. The DNA of the CDR3 is TGTGCCAGCACCGAGGGAAATCAGCCCCAGCATTTT. It encodes CASTEGNQPQHF.

V and J are TRBV4-2 and TRBJ1-2; 9 bases align to TRBD1. Germline CDR1 is LGHNA and CDR2 is YNFKEQ. The CDR3 sequence is 14 residues long. J lost 7 bases, V lost 4 bases, and 7 bases had no gene match. CDR3 in amino acids: CASSPEQGAGGYTF. In DNA form, the CDR3 reads TGTGCCAGCAGCCCAGAACAGGGGGCGGGTGGCTACACCTTC.

This clone was counted only a few times. V and J are TRBV19 and TRBJ2-7; weak D call: TRBD2 (6 bases). Looked up from germline, CDR1 is LNHDA and CDR2 is SQIVND (reference sequence). Between the trimmed V and J ends, which lost 5 bases and 0 bases, there was a span of 11 bases. There are 14 residues in the CDR3. The CDR3 spells CASSSGTGSYEQYF. The CDR3 DNA is TGTGCCAGTAGTTCTGGGACTGGCTCCTACGAGCAGTACTTC.

The chain links TRBV4-3 to TRBJ2-6; D might be TRBD2 (5 bases). This CDR3 spans 15 amino acids. Germline loops: CDR1 LGHNA, CDR2 YSLEER. Deletions cut 0 bases from V and 2 bases from J, with 5 bases between. For the CDR3, the DNA is TGCGCCAGCAGCCAAGACGGGGCTGGGGCCAACGTCCTGACTTTC. Translation gives CASSQDGAGANVLTF.

The chain couples TRBV2 to TRBJ1-2; a possible D gene is TRBD1 (6 bases). V lost 6 bases, J lost 4 bases, and 12 bases lay in between. The CDR3 length is 13 residues. CDR1 and CDR2 (germline): SNHLY, FYNNEI. As DNA, the CDR3 is TGTGCCAGCAGCCTCCGGGACATCTATGGCTACACCTTC. Amino acid sequence: CASSLRDIYGYTF.